The 14 T cell receptor beta chains below come from one sample, sequenced in a study of spatial heterogeneity in lung cancer. TCRdb called the 5' RACE reads again in MiXCR, with one record for every CDR3 protein. This sample has tens of thousands of distinct CDR3 sequences, with approximately 10% found just once. Time point defined: blood at routine non-recurrence follow-up after resection. The sequenced sample was PBMCs, obtained at follow-up. These receptors were taken from a male donor with early-stage non-small cell lung cancer.

This clonotype was detected many times. The chain recombines TRBV18 with TRBJ1-1, with D uncertain. CDR1 and CDR2 (germline): KGHSH, LQKENI. This CDR3 has 14 amino acids. The V end lost 3 bases, the J end lost 0 bases, and 8 bases lay between the germline ends. In DNA form, the CDR3 reads TGTGCCAGCTCACCCCGTGGGCTGAACACTGAAGCTTTCTTT. Translated: CASSPRGLNTEAFF.

Many counts were recorded for this clonotype. The chain carries TRBV29-1 and TRBJ1-1; TRBD1 agrees at 8 bases. The CDR3 loop spans 12 amino acids. Germline V CDR1 and CDR2: SQVTM, ANQGSEA. J lost 6 bases, V lost 3 bases, and 3 bases had no gene match. CDR3 in DNA: TGCAGCGTTGAGACAGGGGAGGCTGAAGCTTTCTTT. It specifies CSVETGEAEAFF.

This chain uses TRBV24-1 with TRBJ2-3, with 11 bases identical to TRBD1. Germline V gene lookup returns CDR1 KGHDR and CDR2 SFDVKD. This CDR3 comprises 15 residues. J gave up 8 bases and V 3 bases, and 6 bases lay outside the gene matches. The CDR3 loop reads CATSDRTGGLGTQYF. The CDR3 DNA reads as TGTGCCACCAGTGATCGGACAGGGGGCCTTGGTACGCAGTATTTT.

The sample holds a few counts of this clonotype. V is TRBV9 and J is TRBJ2-2; D not resolved. This CDR3 has 13 amino acids. V was shortened by 4 bases and J by 4 bases, with 8 bases between the two germline ends. Germline V gene sequence: CDR1 SGDLS, CDR2 YYNGEE. For the CDR3, the DNA is TGTGCCAGCAGCTTTCGTAGCACCGGGGAGCTGTTTTTT. The encoded protein is CASSFRSTGELFF.

This clonotype has at least ten counts. V usage is TRBV7-2 and J usage is TRBJ2-7; possible D gene TRBD1, 5 bases. V lost 5 bases, J lost 2 bases, and 16 bases lay in between. CDR3 length: 15 amino acids. The V gene's germline CDR1 is SGHTA and CDR2 FQGNSA. Here the CDR3 reads CASSPQGSNTYEQYF. The DNA for the CDR3 is TGTGCCAGCAGCCCTCAGGGTTCTAATACCTACGAGCAGTACTTC.

This clonotype has just a few counts. The J gene is TRBJ1-6, the V gene TRBV3-1; D is undetermined. V was clipped by 3 bases and J by 6 bases, with 0 bases between them. Per germline, CDR1 LGHDT and CDR2 YNNKEL (reference sequence). The CDR3 is 11 amino acids. DNA for the CDR3: TGTGCCAGCAGCCATAATTCACCCCTCCACTTT. It codes for CASSHNSPLHF. The variable domain in full, completed from reference TRBV3-1 and TRBJ1-6, reads DTAVSQTPKYLVTQMGNDKSIKCEQNLGHDTMYWYKQDSKKFLKIMFSYNNKELIINETVPNRFSPKSPDKAHLNLHINSLELGDSAVYFCASSHNSPLHFGNGTRLTVT.

This clonotype has ten or more counts. The chain couples TRBV5-1 to TRBJ2-5; either TRBD1 or TRBD2 may supply D (5 bases each). The CDR3 contains 16 residues. V lost 5 bases to trimming and J lost 0 bases, with 17 bases between them. CDR1 is SGHRS and CDR2 is YFSETQ in the germline V gene. The CDR3 protein is CASSGGSAAYQETQYF. CDR3 bases: TGCGCCAGCAGTGGGGGTTCTGCGGCATACCAAGAGACCCAGTACTTC.

This clonotype appeared many times. V is TRBV12-3 or TRBV12-4 and J is TRBJ2-1; 10 positions match TRBD2. This CDR3 has 14 amino acids. V shed 2 bases and J 10 bases; nucleotides not matched to a gene: 5. CDR3: CASSLRLAGAEQFF. The CDR3 bases are TGTGCCAGCAGTTTAAGGCTAGCGGGAGCCGAGCAGTTCTTC.

This clonotype appeared a few times. The chain is built from TRBV29-1 and TRBJ1-2; 10 bases are shared with TRBD1. This CDR3 spans 12 amino acids. CDR1 and CDR2 (germline): SQVTM, ANQGSEA. V lost 4 bases to trimming and J lost 4 bases; unmatched junction nucleotides: 0. DNA for the CDR3: TGCAGCGTTGGGGACAGGGGCTATGGCTACACCTTC. This sequence encodes CSVGDRGYGYTF.

This clonotype came up many times. The V and J genes are TRBV7-9 and TRBJ2-3; 7 bases line up with TRBD2. V gave up 3 bases and J gave up 1 base; unmatched junction bases: 1. Looked up from germline, CDR1 is SEHNR and CDR2 is FQNEAQ (reference sequence). This CDR3 region has 14 residues. The CDR3 bases are TGTGCCAGCAGCTTTGGGGGGGGCACAGATACGCAGTATTTT. Protein: CASSFGGGTDTQYF.

The sample holds many counts of this clonotype. This sequence joins TRBV7-9 and TRBJ1-4; D is unclear. Between the trimmed V and J ends, which lost 3 bases and 8 bases, there was a span of 13 bases. The CDR3 covers 14 residues. Germline V CDR1 and CDR2: SEHNR, FQNEAQ (reference sequence). In DNA form, the CDR3 reads TGTGCCAGCAGCTTGCAGTATGCGGGGGAAAAACTGTTTTTT. Translated, it gives CASSLQYAGEKLFF.

This clonotype came up many times. This rearrangement joins TRBV7-9 to TRBJ2-3, with 12 bases identical to TRBD2. The CDR3 has 15 residues. V dropped 4 bases and J dropped 6; count of bases not matched to a gene: 5. CDR1 and CDR2 (germline): SEHNR, FQNEAQ (reference sequence). The CDR3 region has the DNA TGTGCCAGCAGCTGGCTAGCGGGAGGGCTGGATACGCAGTATTTT. It yields the protein CASSWLAGGLDTQYF.

The rearrangement joins TRBV27 to TRBJ1-2; D ambiguous. Deletions cut 0 bases from V and 4 bases from J, with 9 bases between. This CDR3 spans 14 amino acids. The germline gives CDR1 MNHEY, CDR2 SMNVEV (reference sequence). The DNA of the CDR3 is TGTGCCAGCAGTTTATCTAATACAGTCTATGGCTACACCTTC. It encodes CASSLSNTVYGYTF.

This clonotype appeared many times. The V gene is TRBV7-6, the J gene TRBJ2-5; 11 bases are shared with TRBD1. Germline lookup yields CDR1 SGHVS and CDR2 FNYEAQ. This CDR3 region has 14 residues. The V gene end was trimmed by 5 bases and the J gene end by 7 bases; junction bases not matched to a gene: 6. The CDR3 protein is CASSPGDRGVTQYF. In DNA, the CDR3 is TGTGCCAGCAGCCCCGGGGACAGGGGGGTGACCCAGTACTTC.